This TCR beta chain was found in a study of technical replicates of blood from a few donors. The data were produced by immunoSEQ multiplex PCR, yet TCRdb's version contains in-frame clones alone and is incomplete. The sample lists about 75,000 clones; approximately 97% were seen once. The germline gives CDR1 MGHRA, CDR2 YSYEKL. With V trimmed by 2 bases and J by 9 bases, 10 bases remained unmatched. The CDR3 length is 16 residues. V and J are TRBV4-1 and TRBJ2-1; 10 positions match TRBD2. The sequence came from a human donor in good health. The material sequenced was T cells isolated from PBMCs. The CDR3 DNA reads TGCGCCAGCAGCCAATTGACTAGCGGGTATGGTACTGAGCAGTTCTTC. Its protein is CASSQLTSGYGTEQFF.